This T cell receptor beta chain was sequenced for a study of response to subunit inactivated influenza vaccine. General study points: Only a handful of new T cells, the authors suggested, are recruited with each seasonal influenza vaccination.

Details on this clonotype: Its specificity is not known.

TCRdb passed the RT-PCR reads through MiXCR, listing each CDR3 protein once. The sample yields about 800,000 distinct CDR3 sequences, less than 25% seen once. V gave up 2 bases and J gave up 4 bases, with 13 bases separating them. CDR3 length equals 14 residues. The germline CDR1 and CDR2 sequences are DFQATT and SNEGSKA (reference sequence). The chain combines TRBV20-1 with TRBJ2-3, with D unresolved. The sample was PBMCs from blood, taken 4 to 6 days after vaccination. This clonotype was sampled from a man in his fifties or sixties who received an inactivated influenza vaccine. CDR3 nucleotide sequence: TGCAGTGCTAGACCGATTAAATGGGCAGATACGCAGTATTTT. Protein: CSARPIKWADTQYF.